A single T cell receptor (beta chain) is shown here with its context. The V gene's germline CDR1 is KGHSH and CDR2 LQKENI. This CDR3 is built from 15 residues. The J segment lost 4 bases and the V segment lost 6 bases, leaving 11 bases of the junction unmatched. This specimen belongs to a study of T-cell reconstitution after alpha-beta-depleted transplantation in children. Unique molecular identifiers were incorporated during preparation of the TCRbeta library. Using its own MiXCR run on the PCR reads, TCRdb lists one record per CDR3 protein. The sample records about 210,000 distinct CDR3 sequences, 17% being singletons.

Specimen: PBMCs, mostly from graft donor cells, collected 360 days after TCRalphabeta/CD19-depleted stem cell transplant. The chain couples TRBV18 to TRBJ2-7; 8 bases map to TRBD1. The clonotype comes from a male patient aged 2 to 9 who had a stem cell transplant for acute lymphoblastic leukemia, so the T cells may come from the graft donor. The CDR3 spells CASSTIFQGAYEQYF. The DNA of the CDR3 is TGTGCCAGCTCTACCATATTTCAGGGGGCGTACGAGCAGTACTTC.